The present T cell receptor beta chain was sequenced within a study of cytomegalovirus exposure and HLA in healthy donors. Germline lookup yields CDR1 SGHAT and CDR2 FQNNGV. V dropped 3 bases and J dropped 5 bases, with 11 bases sitting between them. The CDR3 runs to 15 residues. The PCR contained 60 Vbeta and 13 Jbeta primers. Clones were read by immunoSEQ multiplex PCR, and TCRdb kept only the in-frame ones, dropping some. The table includes some 190,000 clones, over 60% detected once. These donors counted as nominally healthy when sampled, but unrecorded immune exposures were likely. The origin of this receptor is a man aged 25-45 years in good health and CMV-seropositive. V is TRBV11-2 and J is TRBJ1-6; D call uncertain. Specimen: PBMCs. Here the CDR3 reads CASSLVMGDNSPLHF. For the CDR3, the DNA is TGTGCCAGCAGCTTGGTCATGGGCGATAATTCACCCCTCCACTTT.